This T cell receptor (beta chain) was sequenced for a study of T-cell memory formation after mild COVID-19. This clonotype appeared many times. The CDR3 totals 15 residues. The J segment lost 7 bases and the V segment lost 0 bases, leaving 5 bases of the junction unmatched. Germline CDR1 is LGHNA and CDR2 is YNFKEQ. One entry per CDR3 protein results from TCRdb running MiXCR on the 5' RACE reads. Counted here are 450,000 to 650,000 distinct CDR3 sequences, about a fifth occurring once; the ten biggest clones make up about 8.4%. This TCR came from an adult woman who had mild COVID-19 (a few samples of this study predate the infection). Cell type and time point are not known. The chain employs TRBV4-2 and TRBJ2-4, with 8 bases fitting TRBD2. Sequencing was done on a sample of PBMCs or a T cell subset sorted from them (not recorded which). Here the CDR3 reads CASSQEAGARNIQYF. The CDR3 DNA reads TGTGCCAGCAGCCAAGAAGCGGGAGCACGGAACATTCAGTACTTC.